Each of the 24 T cell receptor beta chains below was sequenced from the same sample in a study of T cell responses to AZD1222 COVID-19 vaccine. The protocol was immunoSEQ multiplex PCR, while the TCRdb copy is restricted to in-frame clones and leaves out a portion. The top ten hold about 2.3% of the sample, which has about 150,000 clones, around 93% seen once. This material consisted of peripheral blood, taken on day 0 of AZD1222 vaccination. Source of these receptors: an adult in good health.

This clone was detected once. The chain recombines TRBV7-9 with TRBJ1-2; 8 nucleotides line up with TRBD1. The CDR3 has 16 residues. With V trimmed by 1 base and J by 5 bases, 9 bases remained unmatched. CDR1 and CDR2 (germline): SEHNR, FQNEAQ (reference sequence). For the CDR3, the DNA is TGTGCCAGCAGCTTAGGATCAGGGGGCGCGGAATATGGCTACACCTTC. Encoded protein: CASSLGSGGAEYGYTF. Full variable domain (missing parts from reference TRBV7-9 and TRBJ1-2): DTGVSQNPRHKITKRGQNVTFRCDPISEHNRLYWYRQTLGQGPEFLTYFQNEAQLEKSRLLSDRFSAERPKGSFSTLEIQRTEQGDSAMYLCASSLGSGGAEYGYTFGSGTRLTVV.

The V call is TRBV9, the J call TRBJ1-4, with D maybe TRBD1 (6 bases). Trimming removed 0 bases at V and 5 bases at J, with 11 bases between. The CDR3 has 15 amino acids. Germline loops: CDR1 SGDLS, CDR2 YYNGEE. The CDR3: CASSVGGTKNEKLFF. Written as DNA, the CDR3 is TGTGCCAGCAGCGTAGGAGGGACAAAAAATGAAAAACTGTTTTTT.

J is TRBJ1-1 and V is TRBV5-1; 7 bases map to TRBD1. Germline loops: CDR1 SGHRS, CDR2 YFSETQ. Germline trimming cut 5 bases from V and 2 bases from J; bases unmatched to any gene: 6. The CDR3 sequence is 14 residues long. The CDR3 nucleotides read TGCGCCAGCAGTCGGGACAGCTCAAACACTGAAGCTTTCTTT. This translates into CASSRDSSNTEAFF. Complete variable domain (other parts from reference TRBV5-1 and TRBJ1-1): KAGVTQTPRYLIKTRGQQVTLSCSPISGHRSVSWYQQTPGQGLQFLFEYFSETQRNKGNFPGRFSGRQFSNSRSEMNVSTLELGDSALYLCASSRDSSNTEAFFGQGTRLTVV.

The V gene is TRBV18, the J gene TRBJ2-3, with TRBD2 identical over 13 bases. The CDR3 contains 14 residues. The germline gives CDR1 KGHSH, CDR2 LQKENI. Trimming removed 5 bases from V and 6 bases from J; junction bases left unmatched: 2. Here the CDR3 reads CASSGLAGVDTQYF. The DNA for the CDR3 is TGTGCCAGCTCAGGACTAGCGGGAGTGGATACGCAGTATTTT.

This chain joins TRBV7-3 and TRBJ1-1, with no clear D. Germline CDR1 SGHTA, CDR2 FQGTGA. This CDR3 has 14 residues. V gave up 2 bases and J gave up 4 bases, with 11 bases separating them. CDR3 residues: CASSLGQRATEAFF. The CDR3 DNA reads as TGTGCCAGCAGCTTAGGGCAAAGGGCCACTGAAGCTTTCTTT.

This chain joins TRBV13 and TRBJ1-5, with 12 bases that match TRBD1. With 4 bases clipped from V and 2 bases from J, the junction kept 9 bases outside the gene matches. Looked up from germline, CDR1 is PRHDT and CDR2 is FYEKMQ (reference sequence). CDR3 length: 18 amino acids. CDR3: CASSSVPGQGARNQPQHF. The CDR3 DNA is TGTGCCAGCAGCTCCGTCCCGGGACAGGGGGCGCGCAATCAGCCCCAGCATTTT.

This chain links TRBV19 with TRBJ1-6, with D maybe TRBD1 (5 bases). The CDR3 contains 16 residues. The germline gives CDR1 LNHDA, CDR2 SQIVND (reference sequence). V gave up 1 base and J gave up 9 bases, with 16 bases separating them. The CDR3: CASSIVGAGPSSPLHF. CDR3 DNA sequence: TGTGCCAGTAGTATAGTAGGGGCCGGACCTAGTTCACCCCTCCACTTT.

This chain links TRBV6-2 or TRBV6-3 with TRBJ2-1; D could derive from TRBD1 or TRBD2 (6 bases each). The CDR3 has 12 residues. Germline V gene sequence: CDR1 MNHEY, CDR2 SVGEGT. Trimming removed 6 bases from V and 7 bases from J, with 10 bases in between. CDR3 sequence: CASSQGGNEQFF. CDR3 sequence (DNA): TGTGCCAGCAGCCAAGGGGGGAATGAGCAGTTCTTC.

The chain is built from TRBV5-1 and TRBJ2-2; 10 bases fit TRBD1. Unmatched junction bases numbered 7, after V lost 4 bases and J lost 7 bases. The CDR3 sequence is 15 residues long. Germline values: CDR1 SGHRS, CDR2 YFSETQ. The CDR3 sequence: CASSQGTGESGELFF. DNA of the CDR3: TGCGCCAGCAGCCAAGGGACAGGGGAAAGCGGGGAGCTGTTTTTT.

The chain links TRBV5-8 to TRBJ1-2, with D unresolved. The CDR3 loop spans 15 amino acids. Trimming removed 3 bases at V and 4 bases at J, with 16 bases between. Germline CDR1 SGHTS, CDR2 YDEGEE. The CDR3 coding sequence is TGTGCCAGCAGCTCAAGACACTGGCCAAGCTATGGCTACACCTTC. It yields the protein CASSSRHWPSYGYTF.

This rearrangement joins TRBV4-3 to TRBJ1-1; no firm D call. V shed 0 bases and J shed 5 bases, with 7 bases lying between them. The CDR3 is 13 residues long. CDR1 is LGHNA, CDR2 YSLEER, per germline. The CDR3 loop is CASSQDWGTEAFF. The CDR3, as DNA: TGCGCCAGCAGCCAAGATTGGGGAACTGAAGCTTTCTTT.

This clone has only one observation. J is TRBJ1-1 and V is TRBV28; no firm D call. The V end lost 3 bases, the J end lost 2 bases, and 10 bases lay between the germline ends. The CDR3 sequence is 14 residues long. The germline V gene encodes CDR1 MDHEN and CDR2 SYDVKM. The CDR3 sequence is CASSFGQVNTEAFF. The CDR3 bases are TGTGCCAGCAGTTTTGGGCAGGTAAACACTGAAGCTTTCTTT.

V gene TRBV6-5 combines with J gene TRBJ2-5, with D hard to call. The CDR3 consists of 15 residues. V lost 5 bases to trimming and J lost 5 bases, with 18 bases between them. CDR1 is MNHEY and CDR2 is SVGAGI in the germline V gene. The CDR3 reads CASSRGGFPLETQYF. The DNA of the CDR3 is TGTGCCAGCAGTCGTGGTGGGTTCCCTTTGGAGACCCAGTACTTC.

The rearrangement uses TRBV7-2 and TRBJ1-1, with a weak D call TRBD1 (6 bases). Germline CDR1 is SGHTA and CDR2 is FQGNSA. The CDR3 contains 15 residues. Trimming removed 5 bases from V and 0 bases from J, with 13 bases in between. The CDR3 coding sequence is TGTGCCAGCAGCCTCACAGGGATCATGAACACTGAAGCTTTCTTT. This codes for CASSLTGIMNTEAFF.

This clone is categorized as medium-sized. The gene calls are TRBV9 and TRBJ2-7, with 7 bases aligning to TRBD2. V shed 0 bases, J shed 5 bases, and the junction held 5 bases outside the gene matches. CDR1 is SGDLS and CDR2 is YYNGEE in the germline V gene. CDR3 length equals 14 residues. The CDR3 DNA follows: TGTGCCAGCAGCGTAGAGGGTGCGGGAGACGAGCAGTACTTC. It is translated as CASSVEGAGDEQYF.

V usage is TRBV2 and J usage is TRBJ2-3, with 9 nucleotides matching TRBD2. The V and J ends lost 7 bases and 4 bases, in that order; junction bases with no gene match: 9. CDR1 is SNHLY and CDR2 is FYNNEI in the germline V gene. CDR3 length: 15 residues. For the CDR3, the DNA is TGTGCCAGCAAGTGGGCGGGGGGGCCTTCAGATACGCAGTATTTT. It specifies CASKWAGGPSDTQYF.

The rearrangement joins TRBV27 to TRBJ1-5, with D hard to call. Trimming removed 5 bases at V and 4 bases at J, with 9 bases between. The CDR3 is 13 residues long. The germline V gene has CDR1 MNHEY and CDR2 SMNVEV (reference sequence). CDR3 sequence (DNA): TGTGCCAGCAGTATACGTCGAAATCAGCCCCAGCATTTT. Translating it yields CASSIRRNQPQHF.

This chain connects TRBV6-2 or TRBV6-3 to TRBJ2-5; D gene uncertain. Trimming pared 4 bases from V and 5 bases from J, leaving 8 bases between. The CDR3 spans 12 residues. Germline V lookup: CDR1 MNHEY, CDR2 SVGEGT. CDR3 bases: TGTGCCAGCAGTTCCCTCCCGGAGACCCAGTACTTC. It yields the protein CASSSLPETQYF.

The chain employs TRBV30 and TRBJ1-5, with a weak D call TRBD1 (5 bases). V was pared by 6 bases and J by 5 bases, with 14 bases between. CDR3 length: 13 amino acids. CDR1 GTSNPN and CDR2 SVGIG come from the germline V gene (reference sequence). In nucleotides, the CDR3 is TGTGCCTGCTCGGCAGGGCAAGATCAGCCCCAGCATTTT. As protein: CACSAGQDQPQHF.

The CDR3 is CASSAQGSGRANTQYF. The CDR3 DNA is TGCGCCAGCAGCGCACAAGGCAGCGGGAGGGCCAACACGCAGTATTTT. The chain combines TRBV4-1 with TRBJ2-3; 10 bases are shared with TRBD2. J lost 9 bases, V lost 5 bases, and 14 bases had no gene match. This CDR3 contains 16 residues. The germline gives CDR1 MGHRA, CDR2 YSYEKL.

This chain links TRBV21-1 with TRBJ1-5. TRBV21-1 is flagged as a pseudogene. The CDR3 has 16 residues. The CDR3 sequence is CASSPRQGGPNQPQHF. The CDR3 bases are TGTGCCAGCAGCCCTCGCCAAGGGGGGCCGAATCAGCCCCAGCATTTT.

This chain joins TRBV28 and TRBJ2-7; TRBD2 agrees at 9 bases. J gave up 2 bases and V 4 bases, and 12 bases lay outside the gene matches. The CDR3 loop spans 17 amino acids. CDR1 is MDHEN, CDR2 SYDVKM, per germline. The CDR3 coding sequence is TGTGCCAGCAGTTACCCCCTTTTGCGGGAGGGAACCTACGAGCAGTACTTC. Translating gives CASSYPLLREGTYEQYF. Together with reference TRBV28 and TRBJ2-7, the CDR3 gives the full variable domain: DVKVTQSSRYLVKRTGEKVFLECVQDMDHENMFWYRQDPGLGLRLIYFSYDVKMKEKGDIPEGYSVSREKKERFSLILESASTNQTSMYLCASSYPLLREGTYEQYFGPGTRLTVT.

This clone was counted once. The genes are TRBV18 and TRBJ2-7; 11 nucleotides agree with TRBD1. The CDR3 has 14 amino acids. V gave up 3 bases and J gave up 7 bases; unmatched junction bases: 5. Germline CDR1 reads KGHSH; CDR2 reads LQKENI. CDR3 sequence (DNA): TGTGCCAGCTCACCGGACAGGGGGCATGGAGAGCAGTACTTC. Translated: CASSPDRGHGEQYF.

The gene calls are TRBV11-2 and TRBJ1-5; TRBD1 matches at 8 bases. J lost 4 bases, V lost 4 bases, and 6 bases had no gene match. The CDR3 is made up of 15 amino acids. The germline CDR1 and CDR2 sequences are SGHAT and FQNNGV. The chain's CDR3 is CASSSGQGGNQPQHF. Written as DNA, the CDR3 is TGTGCCAGCAGCTCAGGACAGGGTGGGAATCAGCCCCAGCATTTT.